This T cell receptor (beta chain) appears in the sequencing data of a study of glioma-infiltrating T cells. Study-wide results and caveats: Non-neoplastic patients had below-expected tissue-blood divergence, while all gliomas exceeded expectation.

There are many counts of this clonotype. Its specificity is not known. V lost 1 base to trimming and J lost 5 bases, with 9 bases between them. This CDR3 has 13 residues. Germline V gene data show CDR1 as SGHVS and CDR2 as FNYEAQ. Amplification of TCR alpha and beta CDR3 regions from RNA used iRepertoire nested multiplex PCR. For one-step reverse transcription and amplification, about 85-400 ng of tissue mRNA or PBMC total RNA was used. TCRdb fed the multiplex PCR reads into MiXCR, producing one record per CDR3 protein. Among around 120,000 distinct CDR3 sequences listed, approximately 26% were seen once.

The clonotype comes from a human donor with low-grade glioma or glioblastoma, undergoing nonglioma brain surgery, or in good health (not recorded which). The rearrangement uses TRBV7-6 and TRBJ2-7, with unresolved D. The source material was glioma tissue, nonneoplastic brain tissue, or PBMCs (not recorded which). CDR3 in DNA: TGTGCCAGCAGCTTAGTCGGATTTCACGAGCAGTACGTC. This codes for CASSLVGFHEQYV.